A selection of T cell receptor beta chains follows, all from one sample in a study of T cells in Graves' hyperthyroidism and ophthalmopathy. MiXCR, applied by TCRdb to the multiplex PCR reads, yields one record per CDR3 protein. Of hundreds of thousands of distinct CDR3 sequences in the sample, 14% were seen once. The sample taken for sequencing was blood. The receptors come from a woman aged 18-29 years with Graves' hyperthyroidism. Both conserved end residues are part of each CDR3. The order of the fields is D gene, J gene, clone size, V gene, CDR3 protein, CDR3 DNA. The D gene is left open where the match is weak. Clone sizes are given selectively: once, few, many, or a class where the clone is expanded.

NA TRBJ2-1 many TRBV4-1 CASSPQDVADNEQFF TGCGCCAGCAGCCCCCAAGACGTAGCAGACAATGAGCAGTTCTTC
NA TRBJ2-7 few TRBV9 CASAVGTNYEQYF TGTGCCAGCGCTGTGGGCACGAACTACGAGCAGTACTTC
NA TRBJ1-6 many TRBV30 CAWSRAGNYNSPLHF TGTGCCTGGAGTCGTGCCGGAAACTATAATTCACCCCTCCACTTT
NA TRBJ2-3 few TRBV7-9 CASSSPRGGPDTQYF TGTGCCAGCAGCTCCCCCAGGGGTGGTCCAGATACGCAGTATTTT
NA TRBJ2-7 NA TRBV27 CASIPNIMDGTPRGEQYF TGTGCCAGCATCCCAAATATCATGGACGGGACTCCGCGGGGCGAGCAGTACTTC
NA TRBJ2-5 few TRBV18 CASSPWLGETQYF TGTGCCAGCTCACCTTGGCTGGGGGAGACCCAGTACTTC
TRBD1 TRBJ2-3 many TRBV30 CAWSSGQKGTDTQYF TGTGCCTGGAGTTCGGGACAGAAAGGCACAGATACGCAGTATTTT
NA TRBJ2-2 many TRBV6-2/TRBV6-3 CASSMTGNTGELFF TGTGCCAGCAGTATGACAGGGAACACCGGGGAGCTGTTTTTT
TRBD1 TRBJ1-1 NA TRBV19 CASRDQGGVETEAFF TGTGCCAGTAGGGATCAGGGGGGGGTAGAGACTGAAGCTTTCTTT
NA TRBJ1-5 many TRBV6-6 CASSYDTTGNQPQHF TGTGCCAGCAGTTACGATACCACCGGGAATCAGCCCCAGCATTTT
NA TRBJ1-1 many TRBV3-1 CASSQYPGTEAFF TGTGCCAGCAGCCAATACCCAGGGACTGAAGCTTTCTTT
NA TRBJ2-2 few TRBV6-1 CATTGLDTGELFF TGTGCCACTACGGGTCTGGACACCGGGGAGCTGTTTTTT
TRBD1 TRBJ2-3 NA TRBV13 CASSLTGTGAQFEYF TGTGCCAGCAGCTTAACGGGGACAGGGGCCCAGTTCGAGTATTTT
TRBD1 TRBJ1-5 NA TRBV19 CASSFSTGHGNQPQHF TGTGCCAGTAGCTTCTCGACAGGGCATGGCAATCAGCCCCAGCATTTT
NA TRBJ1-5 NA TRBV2 CASSSGPLSPQHF TGTGCCAGCAGTTCAGGGCCCCTATCGCCCCAGCATTTT
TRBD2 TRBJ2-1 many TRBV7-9 CASGRGSYNEQFF TGTGCCAGCGGGAGGGGCTCCTACAATGAGCAGTTCTTC
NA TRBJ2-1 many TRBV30 CAWGRAAYNEQFF TGTGCCTGGGGCCGAGCGGCCTACAATGAGCAGTTCTTC
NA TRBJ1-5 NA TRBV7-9 CASSPRDTQPQHF TGTGCCAGCAGCCCCCGGGACACACAGCCCCAGCATTTT
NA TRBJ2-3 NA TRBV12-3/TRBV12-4 CARTGEGYTDTQYF TGTGCCAGGACGGGAGAGGGGTACACAGATACGCAGTATTTT
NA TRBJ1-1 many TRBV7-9 CASSGGRLNTEAFF TGTGCCAGCAGCGGCGGACGGCTGAACACTGAAGCTTTCTTT
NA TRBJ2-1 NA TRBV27 CASRSANTYNEQFF TGTGCCAGCAGAAGCGCTAATACCTACAATGAGCAGTTCTTC
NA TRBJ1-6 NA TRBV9 CASSVEGYNSPLHF TGTGCCAGCAGCGTAGAAGGATATAATTCACCCCTCCACTTT
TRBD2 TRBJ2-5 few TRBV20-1 CSAPSLAQGGVETQYF TGCAGTGCTCCCTCGTTAGCCCAGGGAGGGGTCGAGACCCAGTACTTC
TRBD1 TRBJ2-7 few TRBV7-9 CASSGLQGAQYEQYF TGTGCCAGCAGCGGCTTACAGGGGGCGCAATACGAGCAGTACTTC
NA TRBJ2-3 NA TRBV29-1 CSVAENTDTQYF TGCAGCGTCGCCGAGAACACAGATACGCAGTATTTT
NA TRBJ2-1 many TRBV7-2 CASSYGTHSYNEQFF TGTGCCAGCAGCTACGGGACCCACTCCTACAATGAGCAGTTCTTC
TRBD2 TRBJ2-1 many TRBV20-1 CSARPSGTRSEQFF TGCAGTGCTAGACCATCCGGGACTAGGAGTGAGCAGTTCTTC
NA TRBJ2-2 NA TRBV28 CATRASTGELFF TGTGCCACCAGGGCGTCCACCGGGGAGCTGTTTTTT
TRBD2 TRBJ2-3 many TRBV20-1 CRAGTSGSTDTQYF TGCCGTGCGGGGACTAGCGGGAGCACAGATACGCAGTATTTT
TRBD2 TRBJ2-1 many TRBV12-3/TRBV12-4 CASSPTLAGESHEQFF TGTGCCAGCAGTCCCACGCTAGCGGGAGAGTCCCATGAGCAGTTCTTC
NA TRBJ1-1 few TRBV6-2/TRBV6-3 CASSYSWSEAFF TGTGCCAGCAGTTACTCTTGGTCTGAAGCTTTCTTT
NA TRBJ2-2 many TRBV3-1 CASSPTGRGTGELFF TGTGCCAGCAGTCCTACAGGGCGCGGCACCGGGGAGCTGTTTTTT
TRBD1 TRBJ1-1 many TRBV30 CAWSWTGKKSEAFF TGTGCCTGGAGTTGGACAGGGAAAAAGAGTGAAGCTTTCTTT
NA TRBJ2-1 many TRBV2 CASSEEGWSEQFF TGTGCCAGCAGTGAGGAGGGGTGGTCTGAGCAGTTCTTC
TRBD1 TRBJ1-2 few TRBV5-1 CASSLEPGGDGYTF TGCGCCAGCAGCTTGGAGCCAGGGGGCGACGGCTACACCTTC